This entry features one T cell receptor beta chain sequence. This clone was seen only once. Its antigen is currently not known. Per-base qualities were not stored, and no clone one base away is much larger. Participants in the prospective study were enrolled through a virtual design, were aged roughly 18 to 100 years, and lived in 20 to 30 United States geographic areas. To assign participants to cohorts, the prospective study relied on clinical history that participants themselves reported in a screening survey and a study questionnaire. Recovered participants in ImmuneRACE Cohort 3 were defined as having two consecutive negative NP/OP PCR tests, clearance from a healthcare professional, or resolution of symptoms. In the prospective study, whole blood, serum and a nasopharyngeal or oropharyngeal swab were collected from each participant by mobile phlebotomists. Additional blood draws and questionnaires over an approximately 2-month period could optionally be provided by prospective study participants. Before DNA extraction, prospective study blood samples were shipped either frozen or at room temperature.

The source of the sample is a study of blood T cell repertoires in COVID-19 (dated by TCRdb to between 2020 and 2021). Describing the broader study: The collaborator samples originated in the United States, Italy and Spain and spanned the acute and convalescent phases of COVID-19. The prospective study material was composed of cDNA or gDNA derived from T cells, B-cell-depleted T cells, or PBMCs. Deeply sampled blood TCRbeta repertoires from subjects exposed to, actively infected with, or recovered from COVID-19 were included in the dataset. The repertoires were released in a freely available public database intended as a resource for research on the immune response to SARS-CoV-2. The samples were drawn from the first 160 participants of the ongoing ImmuneRACE study and from about 1,200 subjects provided by 6 global collaborators. A de-identified subject ID, COVID-19 status, age in years and sex were almost always included in the sample metadata. Where available, HLA class I and class II types were obtained from metadata supplied by the sample provider rather than from assay-based typing.

TCRbeta CDR3 regions were amplified from genomic DNA using the immunoSEQ Assay, a bias-controlled multiplex PCR. Regarding the original processing steps: The number of nucleated cells in each sample was estimated by amplification of reference gene primers within the assay. Sequence reads were collapsed and filtered to measure the absolute abundance of every unique TCRbeta CDR3 rearrangement. Productive Simpson clonality was computed per sample as the square root of Simpson's diversity index over productive rearrangements. The table was pulled from immuneACCESS by TCRdb, which kept in-frame rearrangements only. Such tables lose some clones; where checked, under half of the loss comes from unresolved V genes, and the rest has no known cause. The V and J calls and clone size are taken from that table; D and trimming were inferred from the DNA. The sample yields approximately 300,000 clones; about nine tenths were counted once. 10% of the sample lies in the top ten.

The full study reports these points: The amount of clinical and demographic metadata varied by source and participant and was provided uncurated.

Specimen: PBMCs or T cells enriched from blood (not recorded which). This receptor was identified in a woman between 18 and 30 years old who had recovered from COVID-19.

Here the CDR3 is given as CASSPGGMGGNTEAFF. Here is the DNA: TGTGCCAGCAGCCCGGGAGGAATGGGGGGCAACACTGAAGCTTTCTTT. This sequence uses TRBV5-4 and TRBJ1-1; a weak D assignment points to TRBD1 (6 bases agree). V loses 4 bases of germline sequence and J loses 2 bases, and the interval between the two ends is 18 bases. Spanning cysteine to phenylalanine, the CDR3 consists of 16 amino acids. The DNA shown is the 48-base CDR3, in frame from base 1. Per the germline V gene (reference sequence), SGHNT is the CDR1 and YYREEE is the CDR2. The full variable domain, completed from the reference TRBV5-4 and TRBJ1-1 proteins outside the CDR3, reads ETGVTQSPTHLIKTRGQQVTLRCSSQSGHNTVSWYQQALGQGPQFIFQYYREEENGRGNFPPRFSGLQFPNYSSELNVNALELDDSALYLCASSPGGMGGNTEAFFGQGTRLTVV.